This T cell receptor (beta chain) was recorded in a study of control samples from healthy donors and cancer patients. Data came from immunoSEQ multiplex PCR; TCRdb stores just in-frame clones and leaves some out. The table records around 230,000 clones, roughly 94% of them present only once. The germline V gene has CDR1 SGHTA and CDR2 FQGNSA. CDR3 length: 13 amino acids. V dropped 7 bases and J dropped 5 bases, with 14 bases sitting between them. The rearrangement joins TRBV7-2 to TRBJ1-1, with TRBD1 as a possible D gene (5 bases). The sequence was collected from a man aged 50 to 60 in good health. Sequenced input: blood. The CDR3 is CASNSGYLTEAFF. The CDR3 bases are TGTGCCAGCAACTCAGGGTATTTGACTGAAGCTTTCTTT.